This TCR beta chain was recovered during a study of T cell responses to AZD1222 COVID-19 vaccine. Here immunoSEQ multiplex PCR was the method, and the copy in TCRdb shows in-frame clones only, minus some. The data show some 90,000 clones, 80% to 90% seen once. This receptor was identified in an adult in good health. The sequences come from peripheral blood, collected on day 0 of AZD1222 vaccination.

The CDR3 region has the DNA TGCGCCAGCAGCCAAGATGTGCAGGGGGCGGGATTCTATGGCTACACCTTC. Translated, it gives CASSQDVQGAGFYGYTF. V gene TRBV4-1 combines with J gene TRBJ1-2; the match to TRBD1 covers 8 bases. The CDR3 covers 17 residues. After removal of 0 bases from V and 4 bases from J, the junction contained 10 bases not matched to a gene. Germline V gene lookup returns CDR1 MGHRA and CDR2 YSYEKL.